The T cell receptor beta chain under discussion was sequenced for a study of shared clonotypes between healthy human individuals. Looking at the study overall: Donor composition was a couple of women and three men, aged 18 to 49. Study results and caveats: In this cohort, only blood was sampled, and tissue repertoires likely differ.

Of note for this clone: What it binds is unknown.

The donor population consisted of healthy HIV-negative adults with no recent acute infections or vaccinations. The donors were all Caucasian adults (living in Nashville, Tennessee). Profiled with immunoSEQ multiplex PCR; TCRdb holds only in-frame clones, not every one. The sample yields about 450,000 clones, around 80% seen once. This CDR3 is 15 amino acids long. CDR1 is SGHAT, CDR2 FQNNGV, per germline. The J segment lost 2 bases and the V segment lost 4 bases, leaving 6 bases of the junction unmatched. The chain joins TRBV11-2 to TRBJ1-1; 8 nucleotides agree with TRBD1. The sequence was collected from a middle-aged woman in good health. Some clones in this sample may be carry-over from other donors' samples. Sequencing was performed on PBMCs. The CDR3 DNA reads as TGTGCCAGCAGCTCTATTGGACAGGGAAACACTGAAGCTTTCTTT. Encoded protein: CASSSIGQGNTEAFF.